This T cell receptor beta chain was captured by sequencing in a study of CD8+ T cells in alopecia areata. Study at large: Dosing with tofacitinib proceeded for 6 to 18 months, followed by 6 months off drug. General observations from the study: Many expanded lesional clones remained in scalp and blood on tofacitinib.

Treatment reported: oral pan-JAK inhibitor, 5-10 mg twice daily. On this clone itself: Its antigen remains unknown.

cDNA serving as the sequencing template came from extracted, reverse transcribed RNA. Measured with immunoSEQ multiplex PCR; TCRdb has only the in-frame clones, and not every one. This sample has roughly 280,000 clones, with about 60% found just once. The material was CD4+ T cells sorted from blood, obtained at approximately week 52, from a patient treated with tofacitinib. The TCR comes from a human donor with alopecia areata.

In DNA, the CDR3 is TGTGCCAGCAGCCAACGGACTAGCCTCTACTTC. Its translation: CASSQRTSLYF. The gene calls are TRBV7-2 and TRBJ2-5; 8 bases are shared with TRBD2. This CDR3 contains 11 residues. Trimming at V came to 5 bases and at J to 14 bases, leaving 7 bases not matched to a gene. CDR1 and CDR2 from the germline V gene are SGHTA and FQGNSA.